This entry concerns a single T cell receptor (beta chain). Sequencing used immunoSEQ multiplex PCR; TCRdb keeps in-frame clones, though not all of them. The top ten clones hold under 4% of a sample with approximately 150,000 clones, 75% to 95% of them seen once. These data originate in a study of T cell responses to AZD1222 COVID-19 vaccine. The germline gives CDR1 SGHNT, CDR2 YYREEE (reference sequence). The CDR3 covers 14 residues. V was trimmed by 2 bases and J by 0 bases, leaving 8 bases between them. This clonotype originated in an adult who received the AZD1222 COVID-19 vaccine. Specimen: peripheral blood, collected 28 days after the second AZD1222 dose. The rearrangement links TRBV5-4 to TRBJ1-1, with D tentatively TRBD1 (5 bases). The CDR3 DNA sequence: TGTGCCAGCAGCTTTGGGGGGGTGAACACTGAAGCTTTCTTT. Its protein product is CASSFGGVNTEAFF.